The 9 T cell receptor beta chains reported below all come from one sample, sequenced in a study of control samples from healthy donors and cancer patients. The repertoire was sequenced with immunoSEQ multiplex PCR; TCRdb's copy has only in-frame clones and lacks some. The table has about 120,000 clones, around 87% seen once. Source material: blood. The receptors were gathered from a man aged 25 to 40 in good health.

The chain is built from TRBV5-8 and TRBJ1-6; 7 bases are a match to TRBD1. Per the germline V gene, CDR1 is SGHTS and CDR2 is YDEGEE. The J segment lost 7 bases and the V segment lost 0 bases, leaving 4 bases of the junction unmatched. The CDR3 has 15 residues. CDR3 coding DNA: TGTGCCAGCAGCTTGGGAGGGACAGCAAATTCACCCCTCCACTTT. Translation gives CASSLGGTANSPLHF.

V usage is TRBV30 and J usage is TRBJ1-2; a possible D gene is TRBD1 (6 bases). From germline, CDR1 is GTSNPN and CDR2 SVGIG (reference sequence). V dropped 2 bases and J dropped 4 bases, with 11 bases sitting between them. The CDR3 extends over 13 amino acids. CDR3 DNA: TGTGCCTGGAGTCGAGACAGGCCCTATGGCTACACCTTC. Its translation: CAWSRDRPYGYTF.

V and J are TRBV6-5 and TRBJ2-7, with 7 bases aligning to TRBD2. Per the germline V gene, CDR1 is MNHEY and CDR2 is SVGAGI. V dropped 2 bases and J dropped 6; count of bases not matched to a gene: 1. This CDR3 is built from 12 residues. The CDR3 is CASSYPGGEQYV. CDR3 sequence (DNA): TGTGCCAGCAGTTACCCGGGGGGCGAGCAGTACGTC.

A few counts support this clone. This chain uses TRBV10-3 with TRBJ2-5, with D possibly being TRBD2 (6 bases). Trimming pared 7 bases from V and 1 base from J, leaving 16 bases between. Germline-derived CDR1 and CDR2 are ENHRY and SYGVKD. The CDR3 spans 15 residues. CDR3 coding DNA: TGTGCCATCAACGAGGCCGCGGGGCTCCAAGAGACCCAGTACTTC. This sequence encodes CAINEAAGLQETQYF.

The chain couples TRBV18 to TRBJ1-2, with 7 bases lining up with TRBD1. Germline V gene data show CDR1 as KGHSH and CDR2 as LQKENI. There are 14 residues in the CDR3. With V trimmed by 5 bases and J by 5 bases, 8 bases remained unmatched. This chain's CDR3 is CASSFRQGQYGYTF. The CDR3 nucleotides are TGTGCCAGCTCATTTCGACAGGGTCAATATGGCTACACCTTC.

The V and J genes are TRBV12-3 or TRBV12-4 and TRBJ1-5; no clear D gene. V was pared by 2 bases and J by 11 bases, with 13 bases between. The CDR3 is 13 residues long. As DNA, the CDR3 is TGTGCCAGCAGTTTAATTGGGCAGCCTTCCCAGCATTTT. It is translated as CASSLIGQPSQHF.

The chain recombines TRBV4-2 with TRBJ2-7, with TRBD1 matching over 10 bases. Germline V gene data show CDR1 as LGHNA and CDR2 as YNFKEQ. Trimming removed 2 bases from V and 1 base from J; junction bases left unmatched: 2. This CDR3 comprises 15 residues. As DNA, the CDR3 is TGTGCCAGCAGCCAAACGGGACAGGGGTCCTACGAGCAGTACTTC. This translates into CASSQTGQGSYEQYF.

The chain uses TRBV3-1 (or the pseudogene TRBV3-2) and TRBJ1-4; D ambiguous. With 5 bases removed from V and 6 bases from J, the gap between germline ends came to 7 bases. This CDR3 is 12 amino acids long. Germline-derived CDR1 and CDR2 are LGHDT and YNNKEL (reference sequence). The CDR3 nucleotides are TGTGCCAGCAGCTCTCTTGATGAAAAACTGTTTTTT. It specifies CASSSLDEKLFF.

This clone occurred a few times. This chain joins TRBV5-1 and TRBJ1-2; D possibly corresponds to TRBD1 (5 bases). V was clipped by 4 bases and J by 2 bases, with 12 bases between them. The CDR3 totals 14 residues. CDR1 is SGHRS and CDR2 is YFSETQ in the germline V gene. This chain's CDR3 is CASSRQTENYGYTF. The CDR3 DNA reads TGCGCCAGCAGCCGACAGACGGAGAACTATGGCTACACCTTC. Complete variable domain (other parts from reference TRBV5-1 and TRBJ1-2): KAGVTQTPRYLIKTRGQQVTLSCSPISGHRSVSWYQQTPGQGLQFLFEYFSETQRNKGNFPGRFSGRQFSNSRSEMNVSTLELGDSALYLCASSRQTENYGYTFGSGTRLTVV.